This entry lists 22 T cell receptor beta chains sequenced from one sample in a study of T-cell memory formation after mild COVID-19. TCRdb itself ran the 5' RACE reads through MiXCR, one entry per CDR3 protein. Of around 410,000 distinct CDR3 sequences in the sample, 20% to 30% were seen once. The sample consisted of PBMCs or a T cell subset sorted from them (not recorded which). The source is an adult woman who had mild COVID-19 (a few samples of this study predate the infection). Cell type and time point are not known.

The J gene is TRBJ2-1, the V gene TRBV19; D call uncertain. The length of the CDR3 is 13 residues. Trimming removed 3 bases at V and 5 bases at J, with 8 bases between. Germline lookup yields CDR1 LNHDA and CDR2 SQIVND (reference sequence). The CDR3 nucleotides are TGTGCCAGTAGTATGGGCCCAAACAATGAGCAGTTCTTC. Translation gives CASSMGPNNEQFF.

This clonotype was seen a few times. The CDR3 region has the DNA TGTGCCAGCAGTTTGGGAATTCAGCCCCAGCATTTT. Amino acids: CASSLGIQPQHF. The V gene is TRBV12-3 or TRBV12-4, the J gene TRBJ1-5, with D unresolved. This CDR3 region has 12 residues. Trimming left V 3 bases short and J 6 bases short, with 6 bases between.

Ten or more counts support this clonotype. The V and J genes are TRBV20-1 and TRBJ1-5; TRBD1 matches 9 bases. Germline V gene lookup returns CDR1 DFQATT and CDR2 SNEGSKA (reference sequence). This CDR3 spans 22 amino acids. Unmatched junction bases numbered 21, after V lost 0 bases and J lost 0 bases. DNA of the CDR3: TGCAGTGCTAGAGATGACCGGGACAGGGAAAGGGGTATTGGATATAGCAATCAGCCCCAGCATTTT. It specifies CSARDDRDRERGIGYSNQPQHF.

CDR3 in DNA: TGTGCCAGCAGCCCCTCGACAGGGGGCCTGTCCACTGAAGCTTTCTTT. Protein sequence: CASSPSTGGLSTEAFF. V gene TRBV12-3 or TRBV12-4 combines with J gene TRBJ1-1, with 10 bases identical to TRBD1. The ends lost 6 bases at V and 4 bases at J; junction bases unmatched: 11. CDR3 size: 16 residues.

This clonotype has a handful of counts. J is TRBJ2-1 and V is TRBV12-5, with D perhaps given as TRBD1 or TRBD2 (5 bases each). V lost 6 bases and J lost 0, with 18 bases in between. Per the germline V gene, CDR1 is LGHNT and CDR2 is FRNRAP. The CDR3 has 17 amino acids. CDR3: CASGTGAQAHSYNEQFF. The CDR3 DNA sequence: TGTGCTAGTGGAACCGGGGCCCAGGCCCACTCCTACAATGAGCAGTTCTTC. The complete variable domain, with remaining parts taken from reference TRBV12-5 and TRBJ2-1, reads DARVTQTPRHKVTEMGQEVTMRCQPILGHNTVFWYRQTMMQGLELLAYFRNRAPLDDSGMPKDRFSAEMPDATLATLKIQPSEPRDSAVYFCASGTGAQAHSYNEQFFGPGTRLTVL.

The sample holds a few counts of this clonotype. J is TRBJ1-1 and V is TRBV7-2, with D possibly being TRBD1 (5 bases). Germline V gene data show CDR1 as SGHTA and CDR2 as FQGNSA. CDR3 length: 14 residues. The ends were cut back, 5 bases at V and 1 base at J, with 11 bases in the middle. The CDR3: CASSRGRQNTEAFF. CDR3 DNA sequence: TGTGCCAGCAGCAGGGGACGTCAGAACACTGAAGCTTTCTTT.

The CDR3 nucleotides are TGTGCCAGCACCCGGGACAGGATTGAAGCTTTCTTT. Its translation: CASTRDRIEAFF. The J gene is TRBJ1-1, the V gene TRBV7-9; 8 bases align to TRBD1. Germline V gene data show CDR1 as SEHNR and CDR2 as FQNEAQ (reference sequence). The CDR3 covers 12 residues. Losses at the gene ends were 7 bases for V and 7 bases for J; bases not matched to a gene: 5. Combining the CDR3 with reference TRBV7-9 and TRBJ1-1 gives the whole variable domain DTGVSQNPRHKITKRGQNVTFRCDPISEHNRLYWYRQTLGQGPEFLTYFQNEAQLEKSRLLSDRFSAERPKGSFSTLEIQRTEQGDSAMYLCASTRDRIEAFFGQGTRLTVV.

This clonotype was picked up a small number of times. The V gene is TRBV12-3 or TRBV12-4, the J gene TRBJ1-2, with D unclear. The CDR3 loop spans 15 amino acids. Trimming pared 4 bases from V and 8 bases from J, leaving 20 bases between. The CDR3 DNA reads TGTGCCAGCAGTTCCGTGACCTTAGATATGATGGGCTACACCTTC. It yields the protein CASSSVTLDMMGYTF.

This clonotype appeared a few times. The chain is built from TRBV5-1 and TRBJ2-2; D may be TRBD2 (5 bases). This CDR3 spans 13 amino acids. Germline loops: CDR1 SGHRS, CDR2 YFSETQ. Trimming took 4 bases from V and 5 from J, leaving 9 bases between them. CDR3 sequence reads: CASSMDWTGELFF. CDR3 in DNA: TGCGCCAGCAGCATGGACTGGACCGGGGAGCTGTTTTTT.

The sample holds a few counts of this clonotype. The CDR3 protein is CAWSTGTLSLLNYGYTF. CDR3 bases: TGTGCCTGGAGCACCGGGACATTATCACTACTAAACTATGGCTACACCTTC. This sequence joins TRBV30 and TRBJ1-2; D perhaps matches TRBD1 (6 bases). The V end lost 3 bases, the J end lost 2 bases, and 22 bases lay between the germline ends. The CDR3 sequence is 17 residues long. CDR1 is GTSNPN, CDR2 SVGIG, per germline (reference sequence).

This clonotype showed up just a few times. The V call is TRBV20-1, the J call TRBJ2-2; no definite D call. The CDR3 covers 18 residues. Germline CDR1 DFQATT, CDR2 SNEGSKA (reference sequence). Trimming took 0 bases from V and 1 from J, leaving 18 bases between them. For the CDR3, the DNA is TGCAGTGCTAGAGAGCCCACTTCTGGACCGATGAACACCGGGGAGCTGTTTTTT. It specifies CSAREPTSGPMNTGELFF.

The gene calls are TRBV5-1 and TRBJ2-2, with no clear D. The CDR3 consists of 15 residues. Trimming pared 0 bases from V and 0 bases from J, leaving 6 bases between. CDR1 SGHRS and CDR2 YFSETQ come from the germline V gene. CDR3 DNA: TGCGCCAGCAGCTTGGGAGCAACGAACACCGGGGAGCTGTTTTTT. Its protein product is CASSLGATNTGELFF.

Details on this clonotype: Possible read error: a much larger clone is one base away. This chain joins TRBV7-8 and TRBJ1-1; D gene unclear. The CDR3 length is 13 residues. V was trimmed by 3 bases and J by 1 base, leaving 6 bases between them. Germline lookup yields CDR1 SGHVS and CDR2 FQNEAQ. The CDR3 sequence is CASSLPGNTEAFF. The CDR3 bases are TGTGCCAGCAGCTTGCCAGGGAACACTGAAGCTTTCTTT.

This clonotype was observed a handful of times. The CDR3 reads CSVVGLAGYNEQFF. DNA of the CDR3: TGCAGCGTTGTCGGACTAGCTGGCTACAATGAGCAGTTCTTC. This chain uses TRBV29-1 with TRBJ2-1; TRBD2 matches at 8 bases. The V gene's germline CDR1 is SQVTM and CDR2 ANQGSEA. CDR3 size: 14 residues. Trimming took 4 bases from V and 3 from J; bases not matched to a gene: 5.

This clonotype turned up a few times. This chain joins TRBV5-6 and TRBJ1-2, with a weak D call TRBD1 (6 bases). V was cut by 4 bases and J by 5 bases, with 18 bases left in between. Germline-derived CDR1 and CDR2 are SGHDT and YYEEEE. The CDR3 is 15 residues long. CDR3 coding DNA: TGTGCCAGCAGCCTTGTTTCTGGCAGGGGATATGGCTACACCTTC. Protein product: CASSLVSGRGYGYTF. Full variable domain (missing parts from reference TRBV5-6 and TRBJ1-2): DAGVTQSPTHLIKTRGQQVTLRCSPKSGHDTVSWYQQALGQGPQFIFQYYEEEERQRGNFPDRFSGHQFPNYSSELNVNALLLGDSALYLCASSLVSGRGYGYTFGSGTRLTVV.

This clonotype was seen ten or more times. This chain connects TRBV7-9 to TRBJ2-7, with 10 bases identical to TRBD1. This CDR3 comprises 12 residues. Trimming cost V 5 bases and J 12 bases; bases outside gene matches: 7. Germline values: CDR1 SEHNR, CDR2 FQNEAQ (reference sequence). CDR3 region: CASSRDRGSVYF. The CDR3 DNA follows: TGTGCCAGCAGCCGGGACAGGGGTAGCGTGTACTTC.

V gene TRBV12-5 combines with J gene TRBJ1-4; D is undetermined. V was pared by 3 bases and J by 8 bases, with 10 bases between. The germline V gene encodes CDR1 LGHNT and CDR2 FRNRAP. The CDR3 consists of 13 residues. The CDR3 coding sequence is TGTGCTAGTGGTTTTAACGCGGCCGAAAAACTGTTTTTT. Translated, it gives CASGFNAAEKLFF.

The V call is TRBV24-1, the J call TRBJ2-5; no definite D call. Trimming removed 5 bases at V and 7 bases at J, with 13 bases between. The CDR3 covers 13 residues. The germline gives CDR1 KGHDR, CDR2 SFDVKD. The CDR3 DNA reads as TGTGCCACCAGTGCGGCAGCCCCGGTGACCCAGTACTTC. Amino acids: CATSAAAPVTQYF.

This clonotype occurred a few times. The J gene is TRBJ2-2, the V gene TRBV5-5, with 9 bases fitting TRBD1. From germline, CDR1 is SGHKS and CDR2 YYEKEE (reference sequence). This CDR3 is 15 amino acids long. Trimming removed 3 bases from V and 4 bases from J; junction bases left unmatched: 4. CDR3: CASSSKQGATGELFF. In DNA, the CDR3 is TGTGCCAGCAGCTCCAAACAGGGGGCCACCGGGGAGCTGTTTTTT.

The gene calls are TRBV27 and TRBJ2-1; possibly TRBD2 for D (5 bases). CDR1 is MNHEY, CDR2 SMNVEV, per germline (reference sequence). The CDR3 contains 18 residues. V lost 5 bases, J lost 0 bases, and 20 bases lay in between. Here the CDR3 DNA reads TGTGCCAGCAGTGGACTTACCCCGGGGTTTAGCTCCTACAATGAGCAGTTCTTC. Translating gives CASSGLTPGFSSYNEQFF.

The J gene is TRBJ1-2, the V gene TRBV4-1, with TRBD1 matching over 11 bases. V lost 3 bases, J lost 7 bases, and 10 bases stayed unmatched. The length of the CDR3 is 16 residues. In germline, CDR1 is MGHRA, CDR2 YSYEKL. CDR3 amino acids: CASSQSPDRGRTGYTF. The CDR3 DNA sequence: TGCGCCAGCAGCCAGTCCCCGGACAGGGGGCGAACTGGCTACACCTTC.

In its sample, this clonotype was seen a few times. The chain employs TRBV4-1 and TRBJ2-1; 8 bases match TRBD1. Unmatched junction bases numbered 6, after V lost 1 base and J lost 7 bases. The CDR3 is 15 residues long. Per germline, CDR1 MGHRA and CDR2 YSYEKL. CDR3 sequence: CASSQGAGGSNEQFF. The CDR3 DNA follows: TGCGCCAGCAGCCAAGGGGCAGGGGGCTCGAATGAGCAGTTCTTC.